Listed below are T cell receptor beta chains from one sample, sequenced in a study of Ad26.COV2.S vaccination and SARS-CoV-2 variants. Repertoires were generated with immunoSEQ multiplex PCR, while TCRdb's copy carries only in-frame clones and drops some. The sample shows over 90,000 clones, roughly 80% of them seen only once. The sequencing here drew on peripheral blood, taken after recovery from COVID-19. The source is a human donor who had recovered from COVID-19. Each CDR3 is given with its conserved first and last residue. The D gene is left open where the match is weak. Size values are once, few and many counts, or a class for expanded clones, and some rows have none.

V gene: TRBV30
J gene: TRBJ1-2
clone size: few
D gene: NA
CDR3 DNA: TGTGCCTGGAGTCCAGGTGGGGACTATGGCTACACCTTC
CDR3 protein: CAWSPGGDYGYTF

V gene: TRBV29-1
J gene: TRBJ2-7
clone size: few
D gene: NA
CDR3 DNA: TGCAGCGTTGCTAACCACTACGAGCAGTACTTC
CDR3 protein: CSVANHYEQYF

V gene: TRBV5-5
J gene: TRBJ2-7
clone size: few
D gene: NA
CDR3 DNA: TGTGCCAGCAGCTTGGCCGGCGGGGCCCAGTCCTACGAGCAGTACTTC
CDR3 protein: CASSLAGGAQSYEQYF

V gene: TRBV7-3
J gene: TRBJ2-3
clone size: NA
D gene: TRBD1
CDR3 DNA: TGTGCCAGCAGCTTTGGACAGGGGACAGATACGCAGTATTTT
CDR3 protein: CASSFGQGTDTQYF

V gene: TRBV6-5
J gene: TRBJ2-7
clone size: NA
D gene: NA
CDR3 DNA: TGTGCCAGCAGCGCCGCTTGGGGACGGGACTACGAGCAGTACTTC
CDR3 protein: CASSAAWGRDYEQYF

V gene: TRBV7-2
J gene: TRBJ2-7
clone size: few
D gene: TRBD1
CDR3 DNA: TGTGCCAGCAGCTTAGTGACAGGGAACTTTTACGAGCAGTACTTC
CDR3 protein: CASSLVTGNFYEQYF

V gene: TRBV27
J gene: TRBJ2-7
clone size: NA
D gene: TRBD2
CDR3 DNA: TGTGCCAGCAGTTTATTAAGGGGACTAGCGGGGGACGAGCAGTACTTC
CDR3 protein: CASSLLRGLAGDEQYF

V gene: TRBV7-2
J gene: TRBJ2-7
clone size: NA
D gene: NA
CDR3 DNA: TGTGCCAGCAGCTTCCAGGGAGGAGGCGAGCAGTACTTC
CDR3 protein: CASSFQGGGEQYF

V gene: TRBV19
J gene: TRBJ2-7
clone size: NA
D gene: NA
CDR3 DNA: TGTGCCAGTAGTATGTCCGGGGAGTTCTCCTACGAGCAGTACTTC
CDR3 protein: CASSMSGEFSYEQYF

V gene: TRBV7-9
J gene: TRBJ1-1
clone size: NA
D gene: TRBD1
CDR3 DNA: TGTGCCAGCAGCTTGAGATCGGGACAGGACACTGAAGCTTTCTTT
CDR3 protein: CASSLRSGQDTEAFF

V gene: TRBV11-2
J gene: TRBJ1-1
clone size: NA
D gene: NA
CDR3 DNA: TGTGCCAGCGGTTCTTTCTGGGAAGCTTTCTTT
CDR3 protein: CASGSFWEAFF

V gene: TRBV13
J gene: TRBJ1-1
clone size: NA
D gene: NA
CDR3 DNA: TGTGCCAGCAGCCCTCTGGGGAACACTGAAGCTTTCTTT
CDR3 protein: CASSPLGNTEAFF

V gene: TRBV6-1
J gene: TRBJ1-5
clone size: NA
D gene: TRBD1
CDR3 DNA: TGTGCCAGCAGTGAGAGGACAGGGGTCGAGCCCCAGCATTTT
CDR3 protein: CASSERTGVEPQHF

V gene: TRBV6-2/TRBV6-3
J gene: TRBJ1-2
clone size: NA
D gene: NA
CDR3 DNA: TGTGCCAGCAGTTTCAGGGAAACGTACTATGGCTACACCTTC
CDR3 protein: CASSFRETYYGYTF

V gene: TRBV30
J gene: TRBJ2-5
clone size: NA
D gene: NA
CDR3 DNA: TGTGCCTGGAGTGTTCTGCGCGGGGTGGGAGAGACCCAGTACTTC
CDR3 protein: CAWSVLRGVGETQYF

V gene: TRBV6-5
J gene: TRBJ2-3
clone size: NA
D gene: TRBD2
CDR3 DNA: TGTGCCAGCAGGACTAGCGGGGGGCGAGATACGCAGTATTTT
CDR3 protein: CASRTSGGRDTQYF

V gene: TRBV4-2
J gene: TRBJ2-7
clone size: NA
D gene: NA
CDR3 DNA: TGTGCCAGCAGCCAAGGTCTCGACTCCTACGAGCAGTACTTC
CDR3 protein: CASSQGLDSYEQYF

V gene: TRBV11-2
J gene: TRBJ2-3
clone size: NA
D gene: NA
CDR3 DNA: TGTGCCAGCAGCTGGCGGGTTAATTCGATGGATACGCAGTATTTT
CDR3 protein: CASSWRVNSMDTQYF

V gene: TRBV6-2/TRBV6-3
J gene: TRBJ1-2
clone size: NA
D gene: NA
CDR3 DNA: TGTGCCAGCAGTTACTTTTTGGCAGGGATTAACTATGGCTACACCTTC
CDR3 protein: CASSYFLAGINYGYTF

V gene: TRBV6-5
J gene: TRBJ2-1
clone size: NA
D gene: NA
CDR3 DNA: TGTGCCAGCAGTAGGACATCCAGTTTCAATGAGCAGTTCTTC
CDR3 protein: CASSRTSSFNEQFF

V gene: TRBV3-1/TRBV3-2
J gene: TRBJ1-2
clone size: NA
D gene: NA
CDR3 DNA: TGTGCCAGCAGCTCACCGGGACTCTCCTTTGTAACCTTC
CDR3 protein: CASSSPGLSFVTF

V gene: TRBV30
J gene: TRBJ2-5
clone size: NA
D gene: NA
CDR3 DNA: TGTGCCACGGGGGAAGAGACCCAGTACTTC
CDR3 protein: CATGEETQYF

V gene: TRBV7-2
J gene: TRBJ2-7
clone size: NA
D gene: TRBD2
CDR3 DNA: TGTGCCAGCAGCTTAAATCGCGGGGGGGCCAGGTACGAGCAGTACTTC
CDR3 protein: CASSLNRGGARYEQYF

V gene: TRBV2
J gene: TRBJ2-2
clone size: few
D gene: NA
CDR3 DNA: TGTGCCAGCAGTGAAGCGGTACTGAACACCGGGGAGCTGTTTTTT
CDR3 protein: CASSEAVLNTGELFF

V gene: TRBV7-2
J gene: TRBJ2-7
clone size: NA
D gene: NA
CDR3 DNA: TGTGCCAGCAGCTTAGACGGGGGGCCCTACGAGCAGTACTTC
CDR3 protein: CASSLDGGPYEQYF

V gene: TRBV2
J gene: TRBJ1-5
clone size: NA
D gene: NA
CDR3 DNA: TGTGCCAGCAGTGAAGGGTGGGACCTACGCAGTCAGCCCCAGCATTTT
CDR3 protein: CASSEGWDLRSQPQHF

V gene: TRBV14
J gene: TRBJ1-2
clone size: few
D gene: NA
CDR3 DNA: TGTGCCAGCAGCCAAAATGAGGGCTATGGCTACACCTTC
CDR3 protein: CASSQNEGYGYTF

V gene: TRBV11-2
J gene: TRBJ2-5
clone size: once
D gene: NA
CDR3 DNA: TGTGCCAGCAGCGCATGGGGGGAAAGCGCGACCCAGTACTTC
CDR3 protein: CASSAWGESATQYF

V gene: TRBV2
J gene: TRBJ1-3
clone size: NA
D gene: NA
CDR3 DNA: TGTGCCAGCAGTGAAGAAGGCGGCAGCTCGTTCTCTGGAAACACCATATATTTT
CDR3 protein: CASSEEGGSSFSGNTIYF

V gene: TRBV5-1
J gene: TRBJ2-5
clone size: once
D gene: NA
CDR3 DNA: TGCGCCAGCAGCTTAGAAACGGGGACCCAGTACTTC
CDR3 protein: CASSLETGTQYF

V gene: TRBV19
J gene: TRBJ1-4
clone size: NA
D gene: TRBD1
CDR3 DNA: TGTGCCAGTATGGGACAGGGGGGAGAAAAACTGTTTTTT
CDR3 protein: CASMGQGGEKLFF

V gene: TRBV2
J gene: TRBJ1-1
clone size: NA
D gene: TRBD1
CDR3 DNA: TGTGCCAGCAGGGATAGACAGGGCGACACTGAAGCTTTCTTT
CDR3 protein: CASRDRQGDTEAFF

V gene: TRBV4-3
J gene: TRBJ1-1
clone size: NA
D gene: NA
CDR3 DNA: TGCGCCAGCAGCCAAGGGGAGGGTCAATTGAACACTGAAGCTTTCTTT
CDR3 protein: CASSQGEGQLNTEAFF

V gene: TRBV5-1
J gene: TRBJ1-1
clone size: NA
D gene: TRBD1
CDR3 DNA: TGCGCCAGCAGCTTGGCCGTTACAGGGGGCTACACTGAAGCTTTCTTT
CDR3 protein: CASSLAVTGGYTEAFF

V gene: TRBV28
J gene: TRBJ2-5
clone size: NA
D gene: TRBD2
CDR3 DNA: TGTGCCAGCAGTTTAGGACTAGCGGGGGGGCAAGAGACCCAGTACTTC
CDR3 protein: CASSLGLAGGQETQYF

V gene: TRBV14
J gene: TRBJ1-1
clone size: NA
D gene: NA
CDR3 DNA: TGTGCCAGCAGCCTCAGCGGGGACACTGAAGCTTTCTTT
CDR3 protein: CASSLSGDTEAFF

V gene: TRBV20-1
J gene: TRBJ2-5
clone size: NA
D gene: NA
CDR3 DNA: TGCAGTGCTAGAAGGTGGGAGACCCAGTACTTC
CDR3 protein: CSARRWETQYF

V gene: TRBV20-1
J gene: TRBJ2-7
clone size: NA
D gene: NA
CDR3 DNA: TGCAGTGCTAGCCGAGGGGAGCAGTACTTC
CDR3 protein: CSASRGEQYF

V gene: TRBV4-3
J gene: TRBJ2-3
clone size: NA
D gene: TRBD1
CDR3 DNA: TGCGCCAGCAGCCAAGATGCGGGACAGGGGGCAACAGATACGCAGTATTTT
CDR3 protein: CASSQDAGQGATDTQYF

V gene: TRBV30
J gene: TRBJ1-2
clone size: NA
D gene: NA
CDR3 DNA: TGTGCCTGGAGCAGGGGCCGATCCCACTATGGCTACACCTTC
CDR3 protein: CAWSRGRSHYGYTF

V gene: TRBV6-6
J gene: TRBJ1-2
clone size: NA
D gene: NA
CDR3 DNA: TGTGCCAGCAGTTACACGGGGGCGGGAGGCTACACCTTC
CDR3 protein: CASSYTGAGGYTF

V gene: TRBV30
J gene: TRBJ1-6
clone size: NA
D gene: TRBD1
CDR3 DNA: TGTGCCTGCCACCCTGGGGCAGGGGGCAATTCACCCCTCCACTTT
CDR3 protein: CACHPGAGGNSPLHF

V gene: TRBV6-2/TRBV6-3
J gene: TRBJ2-7
clone size: NA
D gene: NA
CDR3 DNA: TGTGCCAGCAGTAACCAACCGAAGACGTACGAGCAGTACTTC
CDR3 protein: CASSNQPKTYEQYF